These 20 T cell receptor beta chains came from one sample sequenced in a study of cytomegalovirus exposure and HLA in healthy donors. The PCR had 60 Vbeta and 13 Jbeta primers. TCRdb keeps only in-frame clones here, not all; method: immunoSEQ multiplex PCR. In the table there are approximately 110,000 clones, 70% to 80% of which are singletons. Source material: PBMCs. Receptors originate from a man aged 45 to 65 in good health and CMV-seronegative.

This clone has a single count. The rearrangement links TRBV6-1 to TRBJ2-2, with a weak D call TRBD1 (5 bases). Trimming left V 2 bases short and J 1 base short, with 8 bases between. Germline V lookup: CDR1 MNHNS, CDR2 SASEGT. The CDR3 spans 15 residues. The CDR3 DNA sequence: TGTGCCAGCAGTGAAAGGGGCCTGAACACCGGGGAGCTGTTTTTT. It yields the protein CASSERGLNTGELFF.

The chain uses TRBV7-2 and TRBJ1-3; no clear D gene. The CDR3 has 16 amino acids. Germline V gene data show CDR1 as SGHTA and CDR2 as FQGNSA. V shed 1 base and J shed 2 bases, with 12 bases lying between them. CDR3 in DNA: TGTGCCAGCAGCTTAGGAGCGTTAAACGCTGGAAACACCATATATTTT. Translated: CASSLGALNAGNTIYF.

The chain couples TRBV10-3 to TRBJ1-4; D is unclear. V gave up 0 bases and J gave up 8 bases, with 10 bases separating them. Germline values: CDR1 ENHRY, CDR2 SYGVKD. This CDR3 region has 14 residues. CDR3 loop: CAISESIQSEKLFF. The CDR3 nucleotides read TGTGCCATCAGTGAGTCGATCCAAAGCGAAAAACTGTTTTTT.

The V call is TRBV4-3, the J call TRBJ1-2, with 10 positions matching TRBD1. The CDR3 extends over 15 amino acids. The V segment lost 0 bases and the J segment 9 bases; nucleotides outside the gene matches: 7. Germline-derived CDR1 and CDR2 are LGHNA and YSLEER. The CDR3 DNA reads as TGCGCCAGCAGCCAAGATATGACAGGGGGCGACAGCTACACCTTC. It encodes CASSQDMTGGDSYTF.

The chain is built from TRBV6-1 and TRBJ2-1, with 7 bases identical to TRBD1. The CDR3 loop spans 13 amino acids. Unmatched junction bases numbered 2, after V lost 4 bases and J lost 5 bases. The germline V gene encodes CDR1 MNHNS and CDR2 SASEGT. The CDR3 DNA follows: TGTGCCAGCAGTGGAACAGGGGACAATGAGCAGTTCTTC. Translating it yields CASSGTGDNEQFF.

This sequence joins TRBV15 and TRBJ1-6; TRBD1 might be the D (6 bases). Per the germline V gene, CDR1 is LNHNV and CDR2 is YYDKDF (reference sequence). CDR3 length equals 15 residues. The germline V and J ends were trimmed by 0 bases and 8 bases, with 11 bases remaining between them. The CDR3 spells CATSRDIPGDSPLHF. As DNA, the CDR3 is TGTGCCACCAGCAGAGATATCCCAGGGGATTCACCCCTCCACTTT.

V gene TRBV5-1 combines with J gene TRBJ2-7; possible D gene TRBD2, 6 bases. In germline, CDR1 is SGHRS, CDR2 YFSETQ. This CDR3 is 16 amino acids long. Trimming pared 0 bases from V and 2 bases from J, leaving 15 bases between. The CDR3 region is CASSLAIKGLPYEQYF. The CDR3 DNA is TGCGCCAGCAGCTTGGCGATAAAGGGACTTCCCTACGAGCAGTACTTC.

The V call is TRBV15, the J call TRBJ2-1; 12 positions agree with TRBD2. Germline V gene data show CDR1 as LNHNV and CDR2 as YYDKDF (reference sequence). The V segment lost 3 bases and the J segment 3 bases; nucleotides outside the gene matches: 3. This CDR3 has 16 amino acids. Here the CDR3 DNA reads TGTGCCACCAGCAGGCCGACTAGCGGGGGCTACAATGAGCAGTTCTTC. Protein sequence: CATSRPTSGGYNEQFF.

The gene calls are TRBV4-1 and TRBJ2-1; 7 positions match TRBD2. The CDR3 consists of 16 residues. The germline gives CDR1 MGHRA, CDR2 YSYEKL. J gave up 8 bases and V 0 bases, and 10 bases lay outside the gene matches. In DNA, the CDR3 is TGCGCCAGCAGCCAAGATTTGGAGCGGGGTCGGGATGAGCAGTTCTTC. It encodes CASSQDLERGRDEQFF.

V usage is TRBV6-1 and J usage is TRBJ2-1; 7 positions agree with TRBD2. The length of the CDR3 is 14 residues. The ends lost 8 bases at V and 3 bases at J; junction bases unmatched: 7. Germline V gives CDR1 MNHNS, CDR2 SASEGT. The CDR3 is CASGGEAIYNEQFF. In DNA form, the CDR3 reads TGTGCCAGCGGGGGGGAGGCGATCTACAATGAGCAGTTCTTC.

The V gene is TRBV6-5, the J gene TRBJ2-5; the D is unclear. This CDR3 is 14 amino acids long. The V and J ends lost 2 bases and 1 base respectively, with 8 bases between them. Germline CDR1 is MNHEY and CDR2 is SVGAGI. CDR3: CASSYAQTQETQYF. The CDR3 DNA reads as TGTGCCAGCAGTTACGCACAGACCCAAGAGACCCAGTACTTC.

On this clone itself: The junction differs from germline at one of its ends, possibly a read error. CDR3 in amino acids: CASSLFEESYRYTF. For the CDR3, the DNA is TGTGCCAGCAGCTTATTCGAAGAATCCTATCGCTACACCTTC. This chain connects TRBV7-8 to TRBJ1-2; D not resolved. The CDR3 contains 14 residues. Germline V gene sequence: CDR1 SGHVS, CDR2 FQNEAQ.

This clone was seen a handful of times. V usage is TRBV11-3 and J usage is TRBJ2-1; 7 positions match TRBD2. Germline lookup yields CDR1 SGHNT and CDR2 YENEEA. CDR3 size: 13 residues. V lost 5 bases, J lost 7 bases, and 5 bases stayed unmatched. CDR3 sequence reads: CASSKREGNEQFF. CDR3 nucleotides: TGTGCCAGCAGCAAAAGGGAGGGGAATGAGCAGTTCTTC.

CDR3 DNA: TGTGCCAGCAGCTTGGGGACAGGGGGCATGAACACTGAAGCTTTCTTT. Translation: CASSLGTGGMNTEAFF. This sequence joins TRBV5-8 and TRBJ1-1; 11 bases align to TRBD1. This CDR3 has 16 residues. CDR1 and CDR2 (germline): SGHTS, YDEGEE. Trimming cost V 0 bases and J 0 bases; bases outside gene matches: 1.

The chain recombines TRBV6-6 with TRBJ2-1; D ambiguous. The CDR3 is 13 amino acids. The germline V gene encodes CDR1 MNHNY and CDR2 SVGAGI (reference sequence). V was trimmed by 5 bases and J by 7 bases, leaving 12 bases between them. CDR3 in amino acids: CASSPYRLNEQFF. DNA for the CDR3: TGTGCCAGCAGTCCATACCGACTTAATGAGCAGTTCTTC.

This chain links TRBV5-8 with TRBJ2-3; 7 bases are a match to TRBD2. The V gene's germline CDR1 is SGHTS and CDR2 YDEGEE. The CDR3 is 13 amino acids. Trimming cost V 3 bases and J 4 bases; bases outside gene matches: 2. CDR3 loop: CASSYGGSDTQYF. CDR3 nucleotide sequence: TGTGCCAGCAGCTACGGGGGGTCAGATACGCAGTATTTT. Drawing the rest from reference TRBV5-8 and TRBJ2-3, the complete variable domain is EAGVTQSPTHLIKTRGQQATLRCSPISGHTSVYWYQQALGLGLQFLLWYDEGEERNRGNFPPRFSGRQFPNYSSELNVNALELEDSALYLCASSYGGSDTQYFGPGTRLTVL.

The chain employs TRBV4-1 and TRBJ1-2; D not certain. Trimming removed 0 bases from V and 6 bases from J, with 23 bases in between. Germline CDR1 reads MGHRA; CDR2 reads YSYEKL. The CDR3 totals 18 residues. The chain's CDR3 is CASSQDPGDARGFDGYTF. The CDR3 DNA reads TGCGCCAGCAGCCAAGACCCGGGCGACGCGCGGGGTTTCGATGGCTACACCTTC.

The chain links TRBV5-4 to TRBJ1-4, with TRBD1 as a possible D gene (5 bases). The CDR3 is 13 residues long. CDR1 is SGHNT and CDR2 is YYREEE in the germline V gene (reference sequence). V lost 5 bases to trimming and J lost 8 bases, with 13 bases between them. CDR3 residues: CASSSGGGEKLFF. CDR3 nucleotides: TGTGCCAGCAGTTCGGGTGGGGGGGAAAAACTGTTTTTT. The entire variable domain, with the rest obtained from reference TRBV5-4 and TRBJ1-4, is as follows: ETGVTQSPTHLIKTRGQQVTLRCSSQSGHNTVSWYQQALGQGPQFIFQYYREEENGRGNFPPRFSGLQFPNYSSELNVNALELDDSALYLCASSSGGGEKLFFGSGTQLSVL.

This chain connects TRBV5-1 to TRBJ2-1; 9 bases map to TRBD2. J gave up 2 bases and V 0 bases, and 3 bases lay outside the gene matches. The CDR3 has 16 residues. CDR1 SGHRS and CDR2 YFSETQ come from the germline V gene. CDR3 loop: CASSLGGGGAYNEQFF. The CDR3 DNA is TGCGCCAGCAGCTTGGGGGGCGGGGGGGCCTACAATGAGCAGTTCTTC.

The gene calls are TRBV4-1 and TRBJ2-7, with TRBD1 matching over 8 bases. The CDR3 loop spans 16 amino acids. V gave up 0 bases and J gave up 4 bases; unmatched junction bases: 8. Germline-derived CDR1 and CDR2 are MGHRA and YSYEKL. DNA of the CDR3: TGCGCCAGCAGCCAAGATCGGCAGGGGGCGCGGTACGAGCAGTACTTC. Protein product: CASSQDRQGARYEQYF.